These 4 T cell receptor beta chains were all obtained from the same sample, sequenced in a study of identifying expanded T cells in peripheral blood. Sequencing was performed with immunoSEQ multiplex PCR; in TCRdb, only in-frame clones are kept and a portion is missing. In the table there are approximately 130,000 clones, more than 75% of which are singletons. The sample comprised blood. The origin of the receptors is a person between 18 and 69 years old in good health.

The genes are TRBV7-2 and TRBJ1-1; the D is unclear. The CDR3 spans 13 residues. In germline, CDR1 is SGHTA, CDR2 FQGNSA. V lost 6 bases to trimming and J lost 0 bases, with 8 bases between them. The CDR3 is CASRADMNTEAFF. In nucleotides, the CDR3 is TGTGCCAGCAGGGCAGACATGAACACTGAAGCTTTCTTT.

This clone was recorded once. This chain joins TRBV7-2 and TRBJ2-7; 8 bases are a match to TRBD1. V gave up 4 bases and J gave up 0 bases; unmatched junction bases: 5. The CDR3 covers 15 residues. Per the germline V gene, CDR1 is SGHTA and CDR2 is FQGNSA. The CDR3: CASSSRQGASYEQYF. DNA of the CDR3: TGTGCCAGCAGCTCTCGGCAGGGGGCCTCCTACGAGCAGTACTTC.

The rearrangement uses TRBV13 and TRBJ2-3; 9 positions match TRBD1. V gave up 5 bases and J gave up 6 bases; unmatched junction bases: 15. There are 17 residues in the CDR3. The germline CDR1 and CDR2 sequences are PRHDT and FYEKMQ (reference sequence). Here the CDR3 reads CASSRLIQGAMMDTQYF. CDR3 bases: TGTGCCAGCAGCCGACTTATACAGGGGGCGATGATGGATACGCAGTATTTT.

The J gene is TRBJ1-2, the V gene TRBV6-1; 9 bases are a match to TRBD1. This CDR3 has 12 amino acids. V was pared by 6 bases and J by 8 bases, with 4 bases of the junction left unmatched. The germline V gene has CDR1 MNHNS and CDR2 SASEGT. The CDR3 is CASSVTGGGYTF. The CDR3 DNA reads TGTGCCAGCAGCGTTACAGGGGGCGGCTACACCTTC.